This is a list of T cell receptor beta chains from one sample in a study of cytomegalovirus exposure and HLA in healthy donors. This table comes from immunoSEQ multiplex PCR, and its TCRdb copy is limited to in-frame clones, with some not included. The sample gives some 110,000 clones, around 78% of which show up once; 3.6% is in the top ten. Sequencing used PBMCs. The origin of the receptors is a man aged 40-49 years in good health and CMV-seronegative. Each CDR3 is given with its conserved first and last residue. D genes are given only for firm matches. Expanded clones get a size class; other rows say once, few or many, or leave the size out.

D: TRBD1
J: TRBJ2-3
size: .
length: 16
V: TRBV30
DNA: TGTGCCTGGAGTGCCCCCGGGACAGGGGGTACAGATACGCAGTATTTT
CDR3: CAWSAPGTGGTDTQYF

D: TRBD2
J: TRBJ2-7
size: .
length: 16
V: TRBV5-1
DNA: TGCGCCAGCAGCGGCACCTCTAGCGGGGTCTCCTACGAGCAGTACTTC
CDR3: CASSGTSSGVSYEQYF

D: .
J: TRBJ2-1
size: .
length: 14
V: TRBV5-5
DNA: TGTGCCAGCAGCGGCCTTTTGGACAGCGGTGGGCAGTTCTTC
CDR3: CASSGLLDSGGQFF

D: TRBD1
J: TRBJ1-6
size: .
length: 14
V: TRBV7-9
DNA: TGTGCCAGCAGCCCGGGACAGGGAAATTCACCCCTCCACTTT
CDR3: CASSPGQGNSPLHF

D: TRBD1
J: TRBJ1-3
size: .
length: 18
V: TRBV7-2
DNA: TGTGCCAGCAGCTTAGTGGGGACAGAATCTCACTCTGGAAACACCATATATTTT
CDR3: CASSLVGTESHSGNTIYF

D: .
J: TRBJ1-1
size: .
length: 15
V: TRBV11-2
DNA: TGTGCCAGCAGCGTAGCCGGGTTTCTGAACACTGAAGCTTTCTTT
CDR3: CASSVAGFLNTEAFF

D: .
J: TRBJ2-5
size: few
length: 11
V: TRBV20-1
DNA: TGCAGTGCTATTAACGGTGAGACCCAGTACTTC
CDR3: CSAINGETQYF

D: .
J: TRBJ1-6
size: once
length: 15
V: TRBV11-2
DNA: TGTGCCAGCAGCTTAGTTTGGGGCGGTGGTTCACCCCTCCACTTT
CDR3: CASSLVWGGGSPLHF

D: TRBD2
J: TRBJ2-3
size: .
length: 13
V: TRBV7-2
DNA: TGTGCCAGCAGCTTACGGGGGGGAGATACGCAGTATTTT
CDR3: CASSLRGGDTQYF

D: TRBD2
J: TRBJ2-7
size: .
length: 15
V: TRBV9
DNA: TGTGCCAGCAGTGAGACTAGCGGGAGCTCCTACGAGCAGTACTTC
CDR3: CASSETSGSSYEQYF

D: .
J: TRBJ1-5
size: .
length: 14
V: TRBV5-8
DNA: TGTGCCAGCACTCCCAGGTATAGCAATCAGCCCCAGCATTTT
CDR3: CASTPRYSNQPQHF

D: TRBD2
J: TRBJ2-7
size: .
length: 15
V: TRBV18
DNA: TGTGCCAGCTCACCAACTAGCGGGGGGTCCTACGAGCAGTACTTC
CDR3: CASSPTSGGSYEQYF

D: .
J: TRBJ2-1
size: .
length: 15
V: TRBV7-3
DNA: TGTGCCAGCAGCCTTGATCAGGGCTCCTACAATGAGCAGTTCTTC
CDR3: CASSLDQGSYNEQFF

D: .
J: TRBJ2-5
size: .
length: 16
V: TRBV5-1
DNA: TGCGCCAGCAGCTTGGCCCCAGGGATGGGTAAAGAGACCCAGTACTTC
CDR3: CASSLAPGMGKETQYF

D: .
J: TRBJ2-2
size: .
length: 14
V: TRBV5-1
DNA: TGCGCCAGCAGCAAATTAATTCAGGCCGGGGAGCTGTTTTTT
CDR3: CASSKLIQAGELFF

D: TRBD1
J: TRBJ2-7
size: .
length: 15
V: TRBV5-1
DNA: TGCGCCAGCAGCTTTAACAGGGGAACGGGGTACGAGCAGTACTTC
CDR3: CASSFNRGTGYEQYF

D: TRBD1
J: TRBJ2-5
size: .
length: 17
V: TRBV27
DNA: TGTGCCAGCAGTTTATGGAACCCGGGACAGGGGCAAGAGACCCAGTACTTC
CDR3: CASSLWNPGQGQETQYF

D: .
J: TRBJ1-5
size: .
length: 14
V: TRBV30
DNA: TGTGCCTGGAGTGGAGGCAATCTCAATCAGCCCCAGCATTTT
CDR3: CAWSGGNLNQPQHF

D: .
J: TRBJ2-7
size: once
length: 15
V: TRBV5-6
DNA: TGTGCCAGCAGCTTTACCGGGACAACAACCTACGAGCAGTACTTC
CDR3: CASSFTGTTTYEQYF

D: .
J: TRBJ1-1
size: .
length: 11
V: TRBV11-2
DNA: TGTGCCAGCAGCTTTTTCGGTGAAGCTTTCTTT
CDR3: CASSFFGEAFF

D: .
J: TRBJ2-5
size: .
length: 15
V: TRBV7-2
DNA: TGTGCCAGCAGCTTAGGGACGTCGGGGGTGCGATCCCAGTACTTC
CDR3: CASSLGTSGVRSQYF

D: .
J: TRBJ1-2
size: .
length: 15
V: TRBV5-1
DNA: TGCGCCAGCAGCTTGGCCATCTCGACAGCCTATGGCTACACCTTC
CDR3: CASSLAISTAYGYTF

D: TRBD2
J: TRBJ2-3
size: few
length: 15
V: TRBV28
DNA: TGTGCCAGCAGTATAGCGGGGACCTTAACAGATACGCAGTATTTT
CDR3: CASSIAGTLTDTQYF

D: .
J: TRBJ2-7
size: .
length: 12
V: TRBV7-9
DNA: TGTGCCAGCTCGGGCCCCGGGACATCGGTATACTTC
CDR3: CASSGPGTSVYF

D: .
J: TRBJ2-7
size: .
length: 15
V: TRBV21-1
DNA: TGTGCCAGCAGTCCTTGGGACACCCTCTCCTACGAGCAGTACTTC
CDR3: CASSPWDTLSYEQYF

D: .
J: TRBJ2-7
size: .
length: 15
V: TRBV10-3
DNA: TGTGCCATCAGGGGGACACATTTATCCTCCTACGAGCAGTACTTC
CDR3: CAIRGTHLSSYEQYF

D: .
J: TRBJ2-3
size: .
length: 11
V: TRBV10-3
DNA: TGTGCCATCAGTGTGGACTCATCGCAGTATTTT
CDR3: CAISVDSSQYF

D: TRBD2
J: TRBJ2-7
size: .
length: 13
V: TRBV6-5
DNA: TGTGCCAGCAGACCGGGACTACACCGCGAGCAGTACTTC
CDR3: CASRPGLHREQYF

D: TRBD2
J: TRBJ2-1
size: .
length: 16
V: TRBV10-3
DNA: TGTGCCATCAGCGGGACTAGCGGGGGGGATGGCAATGAGCAGTTCTTC
CDR3: CAISGTSGGDGNEQFF

D: TRBD1
J: TRBJ1-5
size: .
length: 14
V: TRBV9
DNA: TGTGCCAGCAGCGCTACAGGGGGCAATCAGCCCCAGCATTTT
CDR3: CASSATGGNQPQHF

D: .
J: TRBJ1-2
size: few
length: 15
V: TRBV7-2
DNA: TGTGCCAGCAGCTTCTCCAAGAATCCGCGCTATGGCTACACCTTC
CDR3: CASSFSKNPRYGYTF

D: .
J: TRBJ2-6
size: .
length: 15
V: TRBV4-2
DNA: TGTGCCAGCAGCCCGGGCGTCTCTGGGGCCAACGGCCTGACTTTC
CDR3: CASSPGVSGANGLTF

D: .
J: TRBJ2-2
size: once
length: 15
V: TRBV9
DNA: TGTGCCAGCAGCCTCGGGGGAACGGGATTCGGGGAGCTGTTTTTT
CDR3: CASSLGGTGFGELFF

D: TRBD1
J: TRBJ1-6
size: .
length: 15
V: TRBV18
DNA: TGTGCCAGCTCACCCGACAGGGTGGGTAATTCACCCCTCCACTTT
CDR3: CASSPDRVGNSPLHF

D: TRBD2
J: TRBJ2-3
size: .
length: 14
V: TRBV7-6
DNA: TGTGCCAGCAGCGTTAGCGGGGGGGCGGGTACGCAGTATTTT
CDR3: CASSVSGGAGTQYF

D: TRBD2
J: TRBJ2-2
size: .
length: 12
V: TRBV28
DNA: TGTGCCAGTTCTTGGGGGGGCGGGGAGCTGTTTTTT
CDR3: CASSWGGGELFF

D: .
J: TRBJ1-2
size: .
length: 12
V: TRBV6-5
DNA: TGTGCCAGCACCAGGGACTTCATGGGCTACACCTTC
CDR3: CASTRDFMGYTF

D: TRBD1
J: TRBJ2-3
size: once
length: 15
V: TRBV10-3
DNA: TGTGCCATCAGTGACCACAGGGGGGGCACAGATACGCAGTATTTT
CDR3: CAISDHRGGTDTQYF

D: TRBD2
J: TRBJ2-1
size: .
length: 15
V: TRBV19
DNA: TGTGCCAGTAAGGTGGAGGCGGGGGTGTTAAATGAGCAGTTCTTC
CDR3: CASKVEAGVLNEQFF

D: TRBD1
J: TRBJ1-5
size: .
length: 13
V: TRBV6-6
DNA: TGTGCCAGCGGTGACAGGGCAAGTCAGCCCCAGCATTTT
CDR3: CASGDRASQPQHF

D: .
J: TRBJ2-1
size: medium-sized
length: 15
V: TRBV18
DNA: TGTGCCAGCTCACCCAGGGGGGCGCAGGGGAATGAGCAGTTCTTC
CDR3: CASSPRGAQGNEQFF

D: .
J: TRBJ1-1
size: .
length: 13
V: TRBV7-8
DNA: TGTGCCAGCAGCTTAGCGGCGAACACTGAAGCTTTCTTT
CDR3: CASSLAANTEAFF

D: TRBD2
J: TRBJ2-3
size: .
length: 15
V: TRBV7-9
DNA: TGTGCCAGCCCCCCTACTAGCGGTAGCACAGATACGCAGTATTTT
CDR3: CASPPTSGSTDTQYF

D: .
J: TRBJ2-7
size: .
length: 13
V: TRBV5-6
DNA: TGTGCCAGCAGCTTGGTACAGAGCTACGAGCAGTACTTC
CDR3: CASSLVQSYEQYF

D: .
J: TRBJ1-2
size: .
length: 13
V: TRBV28
DNA: TGTGCCAGCAGCTACCGGGGGGCGGATGGCTACACCTTC
CDR3: CASSYRGADGYTF